This is a list of T cell receptor beta chains from one sample in a study of blood T cell repertoires in COVID-19. The repertoire was sequenced with immunoSEQ multiplex PCR; TCRdb's copy has only in-frame clones and lacks some. The sample has over 55,000 clones, about 68% seen once. The sequencing input was peripheral blood. Receptors were obtained from a woman aged 70 to 79 with acute or convalescent COVID-19. The CDR3 runs from the conserved cysteine through the conserved F or W. Fields, in order: V gene, D gene, CDR3 length, J gene, CDR3 protein. The D gene is left open where the match is weak.

>TRBV5-6|TRBD2|14|TRBJ2-1
CASSWGLAGGEQFF
>TRBV7-7|TRBD1|14|TRBJ2-1
CASSKGQGYNEQFF
>TRBV6-1|-|17|TRBJ1-1
CASSESRFLGEGTEAFF
>TRBV25-1|-|15|TRBJ2-7
CASSGPSQAIYEQYF
>TRBV6-1|-|13|TRBJ1-5
CASSEARNQPQHF
>TRBV19|-|17|TRBJ1-2
CASLNTLLARGGYGYTF
>TRBV5-1|-|14|TRBJ1-2
CASNPSGTWEGYTF
>TRBV3-1/TRBV3-2|-|14|TRBJ2-2
CASSQVGEGGELFF
>TRBV12-3/TRBV12-4|-|13|TRBJ1-1
CASSLRAGTEAFF
>TRBV28|-|11|TRBJ2-7
CASSLPSEQYF
>TRBV4-3|TRBD2|17|TRBJ2-1
CASSQEGLAGGGNEQFF
>TRBV6-6|TRBD2|15|TRBJ2-1
CASSYKRERGNEQFF
>TRBV3-1/TRBV3-2|-|11|TRBJ1-2
CASSLKLGYTF
>TRBV13|TRBD2|15|TRBJ2-7
CASSFWTSGSYEQYF
>TRBV5-6|TRBD1|16|TRBJ1-2
CASSSGTAGFLYGYTF
>TRBV5-1|-|12|TRBJ1-1
CASGHENTEAFF
>TRBV5-5|-|15|TRBJ1-1
CASSRTGGAGTEAFF